Each of the 8 T cell receptor beta chains below was sequenced from the same sample in a study of Graves' ophthalmopathy and Graves' hyperthyroidism. RNA transcripts were the template, and TCR beta CDR3 regions were amplified from them. HTBI-primed RT-PCR formed the first round, and a multiplex PCR formed the second. MiXCR, run by TCRdb on the multiplex PCR reads, gives a single entry per CDR3 protein. The sample contains 500,000 to 600,000 distinct CDR3 sequences, under 45% of which appear only once. Sequenced input: peripheral blood or thyroid tissue (not recorded which). The receptors were sampled from an adult man with Graves' hyperthyroidism.

This chain joins TRBV25-1 and TRBJ2-5; D may match TRBD1 or TRBD2 (6 bases each). This CDR3 is built from 15 residues. Trimming pared 1 base from V and 1 base from J, leaving 10 bases between. Germline loops: CDR1 MGHDK, CDR2 SYGVNS. CDR3 sequence: CASSEWGAGQETQYF. The CDR3 DNA reads as TGTGCCAGCAGTGAATGGGGGGCAGGCCAAGAGACCCAGTACTTC.

This clonotype was observed many times. V is TRBV2 and J is TRBJ2-7; D is unclear. Germline-derived CDR1 and CDR2 are SNHLY and FYNNEI. CDR3 length: 10 residues. V dropped 8 bases and J dropped 5 bases, with 7 bases sitting between them. The CDR3 sequence is CASGDNEQYF. As DNA, the CDR3 is TGTGCCAGCGGCGACAACGAGCAGTACTTC.

The chain couples TRBV25-1 to TRBJ2-5; no definite D call. This CDR3 is built from 15 residues. V shed 0 bases and J shed 1 base, with 9 bases lying between them. The germline V gene encodes CDR1 MGHDK and CDR2 SYGVNS. Here the CDR3 reads CASSEYGRIQETQYF. The CDR3 nucleotides are TGTGCCAGCAGTGAATATGGAAGGATCCAAGAGACCCAGTACTTC.

The chain recombines TRBV7-9 with TRBJ1-2, with 7 positions matching TRBD1. The CDR3 has 15 amino acids. From germline, CDR1 is SEHNR and CDR2 FQNEAQ (reference sequence). The J segment lost 4 bases and the V segment lost 8 bases, leaving 13 bases of the junction unmatched. In DNA form, the CDR3 reads TGTGCCAGCTCACCGGACAGGCCCCAACTCTATGGCTACACCTTC. Its protein product is CASSPDRPQLYGYTF. Combining the CDR3 with reference TRBV7-9 and TRBJ1-2 gives the whole variable domain DTGVSQNPRHKITKRGQNVTFRCDPISEHNRLYWYRQTLGQGPEFLTYFQNEAQLEKSRLLSDRFSAERPKGSFSTLEIQRTEQGDSAMYLCASSPDRPQLYGYTFGSGTRLTVV.

The rearrangement links TRBV15 to TRBJ2-6; either TRBD1 or TRBD2 may fit D (7 bases each). Trimming took 3 bases from V and 4 from J, leaving 10 bases between them. The germline gives CDR1 LNHNV, CDR2 YYDKDF (reference sequence). This CDR3 contains 15 residues. The DNA of the CDR3 is TGTGCCACCAGCAGGCAGGGGGGGGGGGCCAACGTCCTGACTTTC. Its protein product is CATSRQGGGANVLTF.

A word on this clonotype: This may stem from a read error, because a much larger clone lies one nucleotide away. The chain couples TRBV20-1 to TRBJ1-1, with 12 bases aligning to TRBD1. In germline, CDR1 is DFQATT, CDR2 SNEGSKA (reference sequence). This CDR3 spans 18 amino acids. Written as DNA, the CDR3 is TGCAGTGCTAGTGACGGGGACAGGGGGCAATGGATGAACACTGAAGCTTCCTTT. It encodes CSASDGDRGQWMNTEASF.

This clonotype was detected a few times. The rearrangement links TRBV12-3 or TRBV12-4 to TRBJ2-1, with TRBD2 matching 13 bases. The CDR3 spans 19 residues. With 5 bases clipped from V and 1 base from J, the junction kept 11 bases outside the gene matches. The CDR3 region has the DNA TGTGCCAGCAGTGCTCCGGGACTAGCGGGGCTGAGGTCCTACAATGAGCAGTTCTTC. Translated, it gives CASSAPGLAGLRSYNEQFF.

A remark on this clonotype: A single base separates this from a much larger clone, so it may be a read error. The conserved phenylalanine or tryptophan is not found at the CDR3 terminus, so this likely reflects a read error. The V call is TRBV4-2, the J call TRBJ2-7, with D perhaps TRBD1 (6 bases). The V and J ends lost 0 bases and 4 bases respectively, with 16 bases between them. The CDR3 is 16 amino acids. The V gene's germline CDR1 is LGHNA and CDR2 YNFKEQ. CDR3 amino acids: CASSQEMGRGTYEQYL. CDR3 nucleotides: TGTGCCAGCAGCCAAGAAATGGGCAGGGGAACTTACGAGCAGTACCTC.